This T cell receptor beta chain was sequenced in a study of graft-versus-host responses after intestinal transplantation. Overall study context: Every one of the recipients received anti-thymocyte globulin induction and afterwards took tacrolimus and steroids for roughly three years.

CDR1 SSHAT and CDR2 FNYEAQ come from the germline V gene (reference sequence). This CDR3 spans 15 amino acids. Study-level findings and limits: GvH clones were found in recipient marrow; some appeared first in ileum or blood. Among circulating GvH clones, peak levels were associated with early post-transplant declines in HvG clones. Where graft-donor T cell macrochimerism was present, patients had high graft-versus-host to host-versus-graft clonal ratios in allografts.

The method was immunoSEQ multiplex PCR; TCRdb's version includes in-frame clones alone and lacks a portion of them. Of roughly 62,000 clones in the sample, more than 75% were seen once. In regard to this clone: The target antigen is unknown. One junction end disagrees with the germline gene, perhaps due to a read error.

The starting material was PBMCs, obtained around 120 days after intestinal transplantation. The chain employs TRBV7-7 and TRBJ2-1; TRBD1 agrees at 9 bases. The receptor was isolated from a human patient who received an intestinal transplant, so some T cells may come from the graft donor. The CDR3 spells CASSPGTGINNEQFF. CDR3 bases: TGTGCTAGCAGCCCCGGGACAGGGATTAACAATGAGCAGTTCTTC.